This T cell receptor beta chain was recovered during a study of naive and memory T cell subsets. The beta constant-region primer was an equimolar mix of two oligonucleotides covering TRBC1 and TRBC2. Each CDR3 protein gets one entry after TCRdb re-called the UMI-ligation and nested PCR reads with MiXCR. Of around 160,000 distinct CDR3 sequences listed, approximately 17% are singletons. Four subsets defined by CD45RA and CD27 were sorted after CD3, CD4, CD8 and live/dead staining. The V gene's germline CDR1 is MGHDK and CDR2 SYGVNS. The CDR3 is made up of 14 amino acids. V lost 5 bases to trimming and J lost 2 bases, with 12 bases between them.

This sequence was found in a human donor in good health. Sequenced input: naive CD4+ T cells from blood. The V gene is TRBV25-1, the J gene TRBJ2-5; perhaps TRBD2 as D (5 bases). The CDR3 region is CASSQGLSQETQYF. The CDR3 DNA reads TGTGCCAGCAGTCAAGGACTGTCACAAGAGACCCAGTACTTC.